This TCR beta chain was profiled in a study of T-cell reconstitution after alpha-beta-depleted transplantation in children. This CDR3 has 16 amino acids. CDR1 and CDR2 (germline): DFQATT, SNEGSKA (reference sequence). Trimming cost V 1 base and J 1 base; bases outside gene matches: 5. In this sample, this clonotype turned up many times. Unique molecular identifiers were incorporated when the TCRbeta library was constructed. MiXCR, applied by TCRdb to the PCR reads, yields one record per CDR3 protein. This sample has 190,000 or so distinct CDR3 sequences, with around 7% found just once. The source material was PBMCs from the stem cell graft donor, sampled from the stem cell graft. This TCR was recovered from a human donor who donated a stem cell graft to a child with Wiskott-Aldrich syndrome. The gene calls are TRBV20-1 and TRBJ2-2; the match to TRBD2 covers 8 bases. The CDR3 bases are TGCAGTGCTAGAGTTGCGGGGGGTGAGAACACCGGGGAGCTGTTTTTT. Amino acid sequence: CSARVAGGENTGELFF.